This T cell receptor beta chain was captured in a study of T cells expressing NK-cell markers. TCRdb reprocessed the 5' RACE reads and reports one entry per CDR3 protein, with no DNA. In all, the sample yields about 540,000 distinct CDR3 sequences. CDR3 length equals 13 residues. The chain couples TRBV12-3 or TRBV12-4 to TRBJ2-2; checking the TCRdb D call of TRBD1 is not possible without DNA. This sequence was found in a man younger than 35 in good health. The sequencing input was blood T cells: a sorted CD56 or NKG2C T cell subset, CD4+ or CD8+ T cells, or bulk PBMC T cells (not recorded which). The CDR3 sequence: CASKRAGAGELFF.